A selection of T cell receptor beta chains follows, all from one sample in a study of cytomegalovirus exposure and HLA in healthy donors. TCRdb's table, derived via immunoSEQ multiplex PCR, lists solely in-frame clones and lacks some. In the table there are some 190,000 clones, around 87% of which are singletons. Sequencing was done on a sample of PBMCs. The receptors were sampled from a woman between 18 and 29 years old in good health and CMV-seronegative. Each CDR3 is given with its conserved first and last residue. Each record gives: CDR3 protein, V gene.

CDR3 protein: CASSQVSYNSPLHF
V gene: TRBV6-1

CDR3 protein: CATRGQGLDNQPQHF
V gene: TRBV10-3

CDR3 protein: CASSPGGASSYNSPLHF
V gene: TRBV2

CDR3 protein: CASSLTMGGNSEAFF
V gene: TRBV19

CDR3 protein: CASSSLGGEQFF
V gene: TRBV6-6

CDR3 protein: CASSVLGHSNSPLHF
V gene: TRBV13

CDR3 protein: CASSLAGQGYPEAFF
V gene: TRBV27

CDR3 protein: CASSQDSGSGRGETQYF
V gene: TRBV14

CDR3 protein: CASSLAAGVSTDTQYF
V gene: TRBV27

CDR3 protein: CASMISRVSYGYTF
V gene: TRBV7-2

CDR3 protein: CASSYSGDRVKTEAFF
V gene: TRBV6-5

CDR3 protein: CASRTNRGRLNYGYTF
V gene: TRBV19

CDR3 protein: CASSYSQGPYEQYF
V gene: TRBV6-5

CDR3 protein: CASSHVGGIQPQHF
V gene: TRBV4-1

CDR3 protein: CASSAGTGSSSEQYF
V gene: TRBV7-2

CDR3 protein: CASSENRGREWSFF
V gene: TRBV6-1

CDR3 protein: CASSWSSYEQYF
V gene: TRBV2

CDR3 protein: CAWAQYSLNTGELFF
V gene: TRBV30

CDR3 protein: CASSQGRADTQYF
V gene: TRBV5-1

CDR3 protein: CAISENPGERTEAFF
V gene: TRBV10-3

CDR3 protein: CASRLQGNTEAFF
V gene: TRBV25-1

CDR3 protein: CASSLQGAAELFF
V gene: TRBV5-1

CDR3 protein: CAWNRYTGSGYGYTF
V gene: TRBV30

CDR3 protein: CASSEGATVTVAKNIQYF
V gene: TRBV2

CDR3 protein: CASSSTDTQYF
V gene: TRBV2

CDR3 protein: CASSQDVAGGYGANVLTF
V gene: TRBV4-3

CDR3 protein: CASSYLSQGNAEAFF
V gene: TRBV27

CDR3 protein: CASSLVPTGTGYGYTF
V gene: TRBV5-6

CDR3 protein: CASRGSSNSPLHF
V gene: TRBV6-5

CDR3 protein: CASSPPASGVGGEQYF
V gene: TRBV18

CDR3 protein: CASSIPGQGSYEQYF
V gene: TRBV19

CDR3 protein: CATSSRGLAGAGIDYEQYF
V gene: TRBV15

CDR3 protein: CASSHRGPHNSPLHF
V gene: TRBV28

CDR3 protein: CAWIYGGAYGYTF
V gene: TRBV30

CDR3 protein: CASSDRGESPGELFF
V gene: TRBV2

CDR3 protein: CASMRETQYF
V gene: TRBV25-1

CDR3 protein: CASSRGGTGADGYTF
V gene: TRBV7-9